This T cell receptor beta chain derives from a study of T-cell memory formation after mild COVID-19. Overall study findings and caveats: The main location of contracting CD4+ clones was CM and EM, and that of contracting CD8+ clones was EMRA. CD4/CD8 balance characterized clones contracting day 15 to 85, and CD4+ skew characterized later expanders.

Points on this clonotype: What it binds is not known.

MiXCR, applied by TCRdb to the 5' RACE reads, yields one record per CDR3 protein. Among more than 200,000 distinct CDR3 sequences, about a sixth were seen once, and the ten largest hold around 3.7%. Trimming removed 2 bases at V and 0 bases at J, with 11 bases between. The CDR3 loop spans 15 amino acids. Germline V gene lookup returns CDR1 SGHVS and CDR2 FNYEAQ. The clonotype comes from a man between 18 and 29 years old who had mild COVID-19 (a few samples of this study predate the infection). Cell type and time point are not known. The sequenced material came from PBMCs or a T cell subset sorted from them (not recorded which). V and J are TRBV7-6 and TRBJ2-7, with unresolved D. The CDR3 nucleotides are TGTGCCAGCAGCTTATCCCCGGGCACCTCCTACGAGCAGTACTTC. This encodes CASSLSPGTSYEQYF. Together with reference TRBV7-6 and TRBJ2-7, the CDR3 gives the full variable domain: GAGVSQSPRYKVTKRGQDVALRCDPISGHVSLYWYRQALGQGPEFLTYFNYEAQQDKSGLPNDRFSAERPEGSISTLTIQRTEQRDSAMYRCASSLSPGTSYEQYFGPGTRLTVT.